Each of the 13 T cell receptor beta chains below was sequenced from the same sample in a study of shared clonotypes between healthy human individuals. Assay: immunoSEQ multiplex PCR; the TCRdb copy retains only in-frame clones and omits some. The table has 2,100,000 or so clones, 90% to 97% seen once. The sequencing input was naive CD4+ T cells sorted from blood. Subset noted: CD45RA+ positively selected. The receptors stem from a man aged 18 to 30 in good health.

Comment on this clone: Other DNA sequences of this sample code for an identical CDR3. V gene TRBV6-5 combines with J gene TRBJ2-1, with D maybe TRBD2 (6 bases). Trimming stripped 0 bases from V and 9 bases from J, with 9 bases between. CDR3 length equals 13 residues. Per the germline V gene, CDR1 is MNHEY and CDR2 is SVGAGI. As DNA, the CDR3 is TGTGCCAGCAGTTACTCTGGCGGGGTTGAGCAGTTCTTC. This gives the protein CASSYSGGVEQFF.

The count of this clone is one. This chain joins TRBV2 and TRBJ1-3; no clear D. V dropped 4 bases and J dropped 0 bases, with 7 bases sitting between them. Germline assignment: CDR1 SNHLY and CDR2 FYNNEI. This CDR3 region has 14 residues. The chain's CDR3 is CASSVEGSGNTIYF. CDR3 sequence (DNA): TGTGCCAGCAGTGTGGAGGGCTCTGGAAACACCATATATTTT.

The chain uses TRBV30 and TRBJ2-7; 8 nucleotides match TRBD2. V shed 1 base, J shed 5 bases, and the junction held 16 bases outside the gene matches. Germline V gives CDR1 GTSNPN, CDR2 SVGIG (reference sequence). This CDR3 region has 17 residues. CDR3: CAWSATRQKREYHEQYF. DNA of the CDR3: TGTGCCTGGAGTGCCACTCGCCAAAAGCGGGAGTACCACGAGCAGTACTTC.

This sequence joins TRBV9 and TRBJ2-1; 8 bases fit TRBD1. V gave up 3 bases and J gave up 8 bases; unmatched junction bases: 7. The germline V gene has CDR1 SGDLS and CDR2 YYNGEE. This CDR3 is 14 amino acids long. The CDR3 DNA is TGTGCCAGCAGCGACAGGACAGGGATGGATGAGCAGTTCTTC. Translated: CASSDRTGMDEQFF.

This rearrangement joins TRBV28 to TRBJ1-1; 7 nucleotides align to TRBD1. The CDR3 runs to 14 residues. V was clipped by 10 bases and J by 4 bases; unmatched bases: 12. Per the germline V gene, CDR1 is MDHEN and CDR2 is SYDVKM. Written as DNA, the CDR3 is TGTGCCACCGACCGAGGGGGCAGGGCCACTGAAGCTTTCTTT. It yields the protein CATDRGGRATEAFF.

CDR3 DNA sequence: TGCGCCAGCAGCTTGGCCATCGGACAGGGGAATGAAAAACTGTTTTTT. Translating it yields CASSLAIGQGNEKLFF. The rearrangement joins TRBV5-1 to TRBJ1-4; TRBD1 agrees at 9 bases. This CDR3 contains 16 residues. V lost 0 bases to trimming and J lost 5 bases; unmatched junction nucleotides: 5. CDR1 SGHRS and CDR2 YFSETQ come from the germline V gene.

J is TRBJ2-7 and V is TRBV5-8, with D maybe TRBD2 (5 bases). The V end was cut by 3 bases, the J end by 6 bases, with 19 bases between. CDR3 length: 15 residues. CDR1 SGHTS and CDR2 YDEGEE come from the germline V gene. CDR3 residues: CASSSSTKGIGEQYF. The DNA for the CDR3 is TGTGCCAGCAGCTCATCGACTAAGGGAATTGGCGAGCAGTACTTC.

The V call is TRBV6-1, the J call TRBJ2-7, with D maybe TRBD1 (6 bases). Germline CDR1 and CDR2: MNHNS and SASEGT. This CDR3 spans 11 amino acids. V was pared by 8 bases and J by 7 bases, with 12 bases between. Written as DNA, the CDR3 is TGTGCCAGCCTCTACAGGGCTGAGCAGTACTTC. It translates to CASLYRAEQYF.

V usage is TRBV6-1 and J usage is TRBJ2-3, with TRBD2 identical over 8 bases. Germline CDR1 and CDR2: MNHNS and SASEGT. This CDR3 contains 15 residues. V shed 7 bases and J 3 bases; nucleotides not matched to a gene: 9. This CDR3 is CASNPGGAGTDTQYF. CDR3 sequence (DNA): TGTGCCAGCAATCCCGGGGGGGCCGGGACAGATACGCAGTATTTT.

The V call is TRBV19, the J call TRBJ2-1, with D hard to call. Per the germline V gene, CDR1 is LNHDA and CDR2 is SQIVND (reference sequence). V lost 9 bases and J 0 bases, leaving 15 bases between the germline ends. The CDR3 is 15 amino acids. The CDR3 protein is CASHVGGSSYNEQFF. The CDR3 bases are TGTGCCAGCCACGTAGGCGGCAGCTCCTACAATGAGCAGTTCTTC.

V is TRBV12-5 and J is TRBJ2-5; 8 positions agree with TRBD1. J was trimmed by 5 bases and V by 3 bases; bases with no gene match: 17. CDR3 size: 18 residues. Germline-derived CDR1 and CDR2 are LGHNT and FRNRAP. CDR3 in DNA: TGTGCTAGTGGTTTAGACATAAGGGCAGGGGGCGATGAGGAGACCCAGTACTTC. Protein product: CASGLDIRAGGDEETQYF. Combining the CDR3 with reference TRBV12-5 and TRBJ2-5 gives the whole variable domain DARVTQTPRHKVTEMGQEVTMRCQPILGHNTVFWYRQTMMQGLELLAYFRNRAPLDDSGMPKDRFSAEMPDATLATLKIQPSEPRDSAVYFCASGLDIRAGGDEETQYFGPGTRLLVL.

The V and J genes are TRBV4-2 and TRBJ2-1; D possibly corresponds to TRBD2 (6 bases). The CDR3 loop spans 13 amino acids. V lost 2 bases and J 9 bases, leaving 11 bases between the germline ends. Germline CDR1 LGHNA, CDR2 YNFKEQ. The CDR3 reads CASSQITSSEQFF. CDR3 DNA: TGTGCCAGCAGCCAAATCACTAGCTCTGAGCAGTTCTTC.

The rearrangement joins TRBV28 to TRBJ1-2, with D maybe TRBD1 (6 bases). V lost 2 bases to trimming and J lost 4 bases, with 14 bases between them. Germline V CDR1 and CDR2: MDHEN, SYDVKM. The CDR3 sequence is 15 residues long. The CDR3 is CASSLRTQGIYGYTF. CDR3 sequence (DNA): TGTGCCAGCAGTTTAAGGACCCAGGGGATCTATGGCTACACCTTC.